This TCR beta chain was recorded in a study of T cell clones after liver transplantation. The table came from immunoSEQ multiplex PCR; TCRdb's copy has only in-frame clones and leaves some out. The profile shows several thousand clones, 25% to 30% of them singletons. TCRbeta sequences of proliferating CFSE-low MLR cells were labeled alloreactive. Pre-transplant recipient cells met graft donor PBMCs, splenocytes, lymph-node cells, or third-party PBMCs. To note about this clone: The antigen remains undetermined.

Sequenced input: CD4+ T cells from cultured PBMCs. The sequence was collected from a human patient who received a liver transplant. The graft donor may be the source of some T cells.

The CDR3 sequence is CASSFSPADTQYF. The CDR3 bases are TGTGCCAGCAGTTTTTCCCCCGCAGATACGCAGTATTTT. The V and J genes are TRBV27 and TRBJ2-3; D is unclear. Germline V CDR1 and CDR2: MNHEY, SMNVEV (reference sequence). Trimming left V 3 bases short and J 4 bases short, with 8 bases between. The length of the CDR3 is 13 residues.